This T cell receptor (beta chain) emerged from a study of T cell responses to AZD1222 COVID-19 vaccine. Study results and caveats: Reportedly, close to half of spike-specific TCRs are directed against unmutated variant regions. Repertoires were obtained only post-peak T cell response.

The repertoire was sequenced with immunoSEQ multiplex PCR; TCRdb's copy has only in-frame clones and lacks some. The sample holds around 130,000 clones, around 89% seen once. The V end lost 5 bases, the J end lost 5 bases, and 18 bases lay between the germline ends. Per the germline V gene, CDR1 is SEHNR and CDR2 is FQNEAQ (reference sequence). This CDR3 contains 15 residues. In the case of this clone: Its antigen remains unknown.

The material was peripheral blood, obtained on day 0 of AZD1222 vaccination. The TCR comes from an adult in good health. The rearrangement links TRBV7-9 to TRBJ1-1, with D maybe TRBD1 (5 bases). The CDR3 DNA sequence: TGTGCCAGCAGCCCCGATGTGGGGGTCAGGACTGAAGCTTTCTTT. Translating gives CASSPDVGVRTEAFF.